This entry is about one T cell receptor beta chain. The record originates from a study of blood T cell repertoires in COVID-19. For the study at large: COVID-19 samples, acute and convalescent, were from the United States, Italy and Spain. From T cells, B-cell-depleted T cells, or PBMCs came the material, which was cDNA or gDNA.

In the authors' methods: Estimation of nucleated cell counts was performed using reference gene primer amplification. Profiled with immunoSEQ multiplex PCR; TCRdb holds only in-frame clones, not every one. The D gene and trimming were derived from the DNA, and the V and J assignments and clone size from that table. The sample gives over 100,000 clones, 60% to 75% of which show up once; approximately 1.9% is in the top ten. CDR3 length equals 14 residues. Germline values: CDR1 SGHRS, CDR2 YFSETQ. V was clipped by 4 bases and J by 1 base, with 9 bases between them. The sample consisted of peripheral blood. This TCR came from a woman aged 65 to 85 with acute or convalescent COVID-19. The chain links TRBV5-1 to TRBJ1-3, with a possible D match to TRBD1 (5 bases). The CDR3 loop is CASSPTGSGNTIYF. In DNA form, the CDR3 reads TGCGCCAGCAGCCCTACAGGTTCTGGAAACACCATATATTTT.